This T cell receptor beta chain was sequenced for a study of T-cell memory formation after mild COVID-19. On the study more broadly: There were largely donor-specific TCR clusters.

In TCRdb, the 5' RACE reads were re-called with MiXCR into one record per CDR3 protein. Of fewer than 350,000 distinct CDR3 sequences listed, approximately 14% were seen once; the top ten hold around 20%. The CDR3 extends over 14 amino acids. V was trimmed by 3 bases and J by 9 bases, leaving 15 bases between them. The study, taken as a whole, reports: Contracting CD4+ clones were located mainly in CM and EM, and CD8+ clones in EMRA.

Details on this clonotype: Its cognate antigen is unknown.

The chain uses TRBV12-3 or TRBV12-4 and TRBJ1-5; no clear D. The sequenced sample consisted of PBMCs or a T cell subset sorted from them (not recorded which). The origin of this receptor is a man between 18 and 35 years old who had mild COVID-19 (a few samples of this study predate the infection). Cell type and time point are not known. CDR3 residues: CASSFFGPQWPQHF. In DNA form, the CDR3 reads TGTGCCAGCAGTTTCTTCGGCCCTCAGTGGCCCCAGCATTTT.